Shown below are 25 T cell receptor beta chains from a single sample sequenced in a study of early stage breast cancer tumors. Profiled with immunoSEQ multiplex PCR; TCRdb holds only in-frame clones, not every one. The data hold approximately 6,500 clones, with around two thirds observed a single time. The sequencing input was normal breast tissue next to the tumor. The receptors derive from a person in their fifties with breast cancer.

The rearrangement uses TRBV5-1 and TRBJ2-3; 11 positions match TRBD2. Germline V gene sequence: CDR1 SGHRS, CDR2 YFSETQ. The CDR3 has 16 amino acids. Trimming removed 0 bases from V and 3 bases from J; junction bases left unmatched: 3. The CDR3 bases are TGCGCCAGCAGCTTGGCACCTAGCGGGAGGACAGATACGCAGTATTTT. It codes for CASSLAPSGRTDTQYF. Full variable domain (outside the CDR3, taken from reference TRBV5-1 and TRBJ2-3): KAGVTQTPRYLIKTRGQQVTLSCSPISGHRSVSWYQQTPGQGLQFLFEYFSETQRNKGNFPGRFSGRQFSNSRSEMNVSTLELGDSALYLCASSLAPSGRTDTQYFGPGTRLTVL.

This clone is termed medium-sized (0.01 to 0.1%). CDR3 sequence (DNA): TGTGCCAGCAGTTCCGGGACGAGCTTCGACTACGAGCAGTACTTC. This encodes CASSSGTSFDYEQYF. The J gene is TRBJ2-7, the V gene TRBV7-6; possibly TRBD1 or TRBD2 for D (5 bases each). The CDR3 sequence is 15 residues long. CDR1 is SGHVS and CDR2 is FNYEAQ in the germline V gene. V was pared by 6 bases and J by 3 bases, with 18 bases between.

Judged by abundance, this clone is medium-sized. The gene calls are TRBV7-9 and TRBJ2-7, with TRBD1 as a possible D gene (5 bases). The CDR3 runs to 12 residues. CDR1 is SEHNR and CDR2 is FQNEAQ in the germline V gene (reference sequence). Trimming stripped 6 bases from V and 9 bases from J, with 15 bases between. CDR3 nucleotides: TGTGCCAGCAGGCCAATCCAGGGCTGGCAGTACTTC. Translation gives CASRPIQGWQYF.

This clone was counted between two and nine times. This rearrangement joins TRBV9 to TRBJ2-4, with 8 bases matching TRBD2. The germline CDR1 and CDR2 sequences are SGDLS and YYNGEE. Losses at the gene ends were 4 bases for V and 9 bases for J; bases not matched to a gene: 9. The CDR3 is made up of 14 amino acids. CDR3 residues: CASSLRAGVGIQYF. The CDR3 DNA reads as TGTGCCAGCAGCCTCCGAGCGGGAGTGGGCATTCAGTACTTC.

In this sample, this clone turned up a few times. The chain uses TRBV19 and TRBJ1-5, with 9 nucleotides matching TRBD1. Losses at the gene ends were 6 bases for V and 4 bases for J; bases not matched to a gene: 7. Germline V lookup: CDR1 LNHDA, CDR2 SQIVND (reference sequence). The CDR3 contains 15 residues. The CDR3 coding sequence is TGTGCCAGTAGACCCGGACAGGGGCGGAATCAGCCCCAGCATTTT. The encoded protein is CASRPGQGRNQPQHF.

V is TRBV7-3 and J is TRBJ2-7; 15 nucleotides line up with TRBD2. CDR1 is SGHTA, CDR2 FQGTGA, per germline. This CDR3 has 18 residues. V was pared by 5 bases and J by 4 bases, with 12 bases of the junction left unmatched. The CDR3 here is CASSPGLAGGPVSYEQYF. The CDR3 region has the DNA TGTGCCAGCAGCCCCGGACTAGCGGGAGGGCCAGTATCTTACGAGCAGTACTTC.

The CDR3 DNA reads TGTGCCAGCAGCGTAGGACAGGGGGCTTTCTATGGCTACACCTTC. Residues: CASSVGQGAFYGYTF. This chain uses TRBV9 with TRBJ1-2; 10 positions match TRBD1. The CDR3 is 15 residues long. J lost 4 bases, V lost 0 bases, and 3 bases had no gene match. Germline CDR1 is SGDLS and CDR2 is YYNGEE. The full variable domain, its missing parts supplied by reference TRBV9 and TRBJ1-2, is DSGVTQTPKHLITATGQRVTLRCSPRSGDLSVYWYQQSLDQGLQFLIQYYNGEERAKGNILERFSAQQFPDLHSELNLSSLELGDSALYFCASSVGQGAFYGYTFGSGTRLTVV.

Concerning this clone: One end of the junction is discordant with germline, which a read error may explain. The gene calls are TRBV5-6 and TRBJ2-7; TRBD1 matches at 7 bases. Germline-derived CDR1 and CDR2 are SGHDT and YYEEEE. This CDR3 is 15 amino acids long. The DNA of the CDR3 is TGTGCCAGCAGCCAAAACAGGGGTTCCTCCTACGAGCAGTGCTTC. It encodes CASSQNRGSSYEQCF.

The chain couples TRBV4-1 to TRBJ2-7; 9 positions match TRBD1. The ends lost 3 bases at V and 2 bases at J; junction bases unmatched: 2. Looked up from germline, CDR1 is MGHRA and CDR2 is YSYEKL. CDR3 length: 14 amino acids. CDR3 protein: CASSQGQGTYEQYF. CDR3 DNA sequence: TGCGCCAGCAGCCAGGGACAGGGAACCTACGAGCAGTACTTC.

This rearrangement joins TRBV10-3 to TRBJ2-3, with D maybe TRBD2 (6 bases). The CDR3 is made up of 19 amino acids. Germline values: CDR1 ENHRY, CDR2 SYGVKD. V lost 0 bases and J 0 bases, leaving 19 bases between the germline ends. CDR3 loop: CAISESATRGPLSTDTQYF. In DNA, the CDR3 is TGTGCCATCAGTGAGTCGGCGACTAGGGGACCACTTAGCACAGATACGCAGTATTTT.

The chain links TRBV5-1 to TRBJ2-2, with 9 bases matching TRBD1. The ends lost 1 base at V and 4 bases at J; junction bases unmatched: 5. From germline, CDR1 is SGHRS and CDR2 YFSETQ. This CDR3 region has 16 residues. The CDR3 here is CASSLRDRDFTGELFF. CDR3 coding DNA: TGCGCCAGCAGCTTGAGGGACAGGGATTTCACCGGGGAGCTGTTTTTT.

About this clone: Other nucleotide sequences from this sample produce the same CDR3. V gene TRBV19 combines with J gene TRBJ2-6; no reliable D call. Germline values: CDR1 LNHDA, CDR2 SQIVND (reference sequence). Between the trimmed V and J ends, which lost 4 bases and 0 bases, there was a span of 10 bases. The CDR3 has 16 residues. This chain's CDR3 is CASSNRQSSGANVLTF. For the CDR3, the DNA is TGTGCCAGTAGTAATAGGCAGAGCTCTGGGGCCAACGTCCTGACTTTC.

The chain links TRBV2 to TRBJ1-5; no firm D call. CDR3 length: 14 residues. Germline V gene sequence: CDR1 SNHLY, CDR2 FYNNEI. The V end was cut by 3 bases, the J end by 9 bases, with 15 bases between. CDR3 coding DNA: TGTGCCAGCAGTGATAAAATTCGTGGATCGCCCCAGCATTTT. It translates to CASSDKIRGSPQHF.

The sample holds one count of this clone. The chain joins TRBV28 to TRBJ2-3; D uncertain. The CDR3 length is 15 residues. CDR1 and CDR2 (germline): MDHEN, SYDVKM. V lost 9 bases to trimming and J lost 2 bases, with 18 bases between them. For the CDR3, the DNA is TGTGCCAGTATGAACCCAGCGTCCCTCACAGATACGCAGTATTTT. Translating gives CASMNPASLTDTQYF.

This chain links TRBV5-4 with TRBJ2-1; 8 bases align to TRBD1. This CDR3 has 16 amino acids. After removal of 4 bases from V and 1 base from J, the junction contained 7 bases not matched to a gene. Looked up from germline, CDR1 is SGHNT and CDR2 is YYREEE (reference sequence). The CDR3 reads CASSSGQGRSYNEQFF. CDR3 nucleotides: TGTGCCAGCAGCAGTGGACAGGGAAGGTCCTACAATGAGCAGTTCTTC.

This clone was seen only a few times. V is TRBV9 and J is TRBJ2-6; D gene unclear. Germline V gene sequence: CDR1 SGDLS, CDR2 YYNGEE. The length of the CDR3 is 14 residues. Trimming shortened V by 1 base and J by 11 bases, and 13 bases separated the two germline ends. The chain's CDR3 is CASSVPLNGDVLTF. The CDR3 bases are TGTGCCAGCAGCGTACCTCTTAATGGTGACGTCCTGACTTTC.

The V and J genes are TRBV5-8 and TRBJ2-2, with 8 bases that match TRBD1. This CDR3 comprises 18 residues. Trimming at V came to 0 bases and at J to 3 bases, leaving 10 bases not matched to a gene. Germline V CDR1 and CDR2: SGHTS, YDEGEE. The CDR3 is CASSLAPGDRGHTGELFF. CDR3 nucleotide sequence: TGTGCCAGCAGCTTGGCCCCAGGTGACAGGGGTCACACCGGGGAGCTGTTTTTT.

There are a few counts of this clone. This chain joins TRBV14 and TRBJ1-2; the match to TRBD1 covers 8 bases. This CDR3 is 14 amino acids long. Germline assignment: CDR1 SGHDN and CDR2 FVKESK. The V gene end was trimmed by 2 bases and the J gene end by 8 bases; junction bases not matched to a gene: 7. CDR3 in DNA: TGTGCCAGCAGCCAATTACAGGGGGGACTGGGCTACACCTTC. This gives the protein CASSQLQGGLGYTF.

About this clone itself: Compared with germline, one end of the junction differs, possibly owing to a read error. The V call is TRBV29-1, the J call TRBJ2-5; D is possibly TRBD1 (5 bases). Germline V gives CDR1 SQVTM, CDR2 ANQGSEA. The CDR3 loop spans 13 amino acids. DNA for the CDR3: TGCAGCGTAGAAGCGATCGCAGGGGAGACCCAGTACTTC. Amino acids: CSVEAIAGETQYF.

This clone is deemed large. The genes are TRBV9 and TRBJ2-7; TRBD2 is a possible D gene (6 bases). The germline V and J ends were trimmed by 3 bases and 2 bases, with 9 bases remaining between them. Germline V gives CDR1 SGDLS, CDR2 YYNGEE. This CDR3 spans 13 amino acids. CDR3 bases: TGTGCCAGCAGCGACGGGGGAACCTACGAGCAGTACTTC. This codes for CASSDGGTYEQYF.

The chain has TRBV27 and TRBJ1-1, with D hard to call. V was cut by 2 bases and J by 0 bases, with 10 bases left in between. Looked up from germline, CDR1 is MNHEY and CDR2 is SMNVEV (reference sequence). The CDR3 consists of 15 residues. In nucleotides, the CDR3 is TGTGCCAGCAGTTTAAGGTCACGGATGAACACTGAAGCTTTCTTT. It encodes CASSLRSRMNTEAFF.

This chain joins TRBV7-9 and TRBJ2-3; 12 positions agree with TRBD1. This CDR3 spans 16 amino acids. Trimming removed 2 bases from V and 6 bases from J; junction bases left unmatched: 6. Germline CDR1 reads SEHNR; CDR2 reads FQNEAQ (reference sequence). The CDR3 nucleotides are TGTGCCAGCAGCTTAACCGGGACAGGGGGCGCTGATACGCAGTATTTT. Encoded protein: CASSLTGTGGADTQYF.

CDR3 residues: CASSLSSRTYNEQFF. CDR3 nucleotides: TGTGCCAGCAGCTTAAGTTCTCGGACCTACAATGAGCAGTTCTTC. The rearrangement joins TRBV7-9 to TRBJ2-1; no clear D gene. There are 15 residues in the CDR3. V was clipped by 2 bases and J by 2 bases, with 10 bases between them. CDR1 and CDR2 (germline): SEHNR, FQNEAQ (reference sequence).

The rearrangement joins TRBV5-1 to TRBJ2-7, with 10 bases lining up with TRBD1. With V trimmed by 1 base and J by 4 bases, 8 bases remained unmatched. Germline V gene lookup returns CDR1 SGHRS and CDR2 YFSETQ. The CDR3 contains 16 residues. CDR3 protein: CASSLRSTGGAYEQYF. DNA for the CDR3: TGCGCCAGCAGCTTGAGGTCGACAGGGGGCGCATACGAGCAGTACTTC. Combining the CDR3 with reference TRBV5-1 and TRBJ2-7 gives the whole variable domain KAGVTQTPRYLIKTRGQQVTLSCSPISGHRSVSWYQQTPGQGLQFLFEYFSETQRNKGNFPGRFSGRQFSNSRSEMNVSTLELGDSALYLCASSLRSTGGAYEQYFGPGTRLTVT.

This chain links TRBV11-2 with TRBJ2-3, with 11 nucleotides matching TRBD2. J was trimmed by 4 bases and V by 5 bases; bases with no gene match: 8. This CDR3 spans 16 amino acids. Germline V lookup: CDR1 SGHAT, CDR2 FQNNGV. The DNA for the CDR3 is TGTGCCAGCAGCCAGAGACTAGCGGGGAGTTCAGATACGCAGTATTTT. It is translated as CASSQRLAGSSDTQYF.